The entry below gives a single T cell receptor (beta chain) sequence along with its context. Its cognate antigen is unknown. Regarding treatment: 19 received Ad26.COV2.S at low or high dose, single or two shots; 5 received placebo; per-sample allocation not given. Samples were taken on day 63 after the first vaccine or placebo injection. An Ad26 vector that expressed Wuhan-strain SARS-CoV-2 spike constituted the vaccine. This record comes from a study of Ad26.COV2.S vaccination and SARS-CoV-2 variants. Overall study findings and caveats: Breadth of non-spike TCRs did not differ between vaccinees and placebo recipients.

Sequencing used immunoSEQ multiplex PCR; TCRdb keeps in-frame clones, though not all of them. This table has about 350,000 clones, around 89% appearing once. The CDR3 is 15 amino acids. The V and J ends lost 3 bases and 0 bases respectively, with 10 bases between them. Germline CDR1 and CDR2: MGHRA and YSYEKL. The chain carries TRBV4-1 and TRBJ2-3, with D uncertain. This clonotype was sampled from a person between 18 and 59 years old who received the Ad26.COV2.S COVID-19 vaccine or a placebo. Specimen: peripheral blood, collected in a trial of Ad26.COV2.S vaccine versus placebo. The CDR3: CASSHARSSTDTQYF. The CDR3, as DNA: TGCGCCAGCAGCCACGCTAGGAGTAGCACAGATACGCAGTATTTT.